This paragraph reports one TCR beta chain. What this receptor recognizes is not known. No base qualities exist here, and no much larger clone lies one base off it. The CDR1 and CDR2 encoded by the germline V gene (reference sequence) are LGHDT and YNNKEL. The CDR3, from cysteine to phenylalanine, totals 14 residues. Left in the record is the CDR3 DNA by itself, 42 bases read in frame from the first base. Unmatched junction bases come to 6, with V trimmed by 6 bases and J by 6 bases. This sample is drawn from a study of type 1 regulatory T cells (dated by TCRdb to the early 2020s). Regarding the research as a whole: An in vitro protocol by which a Tr1-enriched, alloantigen-specific CD4 T cell product named T-allo10 was generated was characterized in the study. T-allo10 was being evaluated clinically in patients with hematological malignancies who were receiving allogeneic hematopoietic stem cell transplantation.

Sequencing was carried out with an Illumina MiSeq. Using fastp at Q25 and MiXCR, TCRdb reprocessed the public reads and kept productive beta chains. Under each unique CDR3 protein, matching rows form one entry showing the most common genes and DNA. This sample comprises 75,000 to 100,000 distinct CDR3 sequences, roughly 28% of them detected only once. The ten largest clones take up about 2.4% of the sample. The sample was CD4+ T cells, either the whole sample or a sorted fraction (not recorded which). The chain is encoded by TRBV3-1 joined to TRBJ2-2, with TRBD1 identical over 8 junction bases. The TCR comes from a human donor in good health. The CDR3 reads CASRFTGGSGELFF. The DNA is as follows: TGTGCCAGCAGATTTACAGGGGGATCCGGGGAGCTGTTTTTT.